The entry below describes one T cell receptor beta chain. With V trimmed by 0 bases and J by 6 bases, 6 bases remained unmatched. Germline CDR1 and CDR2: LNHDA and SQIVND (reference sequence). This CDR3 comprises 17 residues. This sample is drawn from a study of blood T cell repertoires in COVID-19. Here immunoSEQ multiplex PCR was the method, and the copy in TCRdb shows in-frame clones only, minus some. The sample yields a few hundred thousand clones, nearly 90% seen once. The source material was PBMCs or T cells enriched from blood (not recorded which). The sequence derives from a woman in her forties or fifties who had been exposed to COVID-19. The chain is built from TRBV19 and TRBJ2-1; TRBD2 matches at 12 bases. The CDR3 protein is CASSIDGLAGPSNEQFF. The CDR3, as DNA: TGTGCCAGTAGTATAGATGGACTAGCGGGGCCGTCCAATGAGCAGTTCTTC. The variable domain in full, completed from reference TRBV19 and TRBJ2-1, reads DGGITQSPKYLFRKEGQNVTLSCEQNLNHDAMYWYRQDPGQGLRLIYYSQIVNDFQKGDIAEGYSVSREKKESFPLTVTSAQKNPTAFYLCASSIDGLAGPSNEQFFGPGTRLTVL.